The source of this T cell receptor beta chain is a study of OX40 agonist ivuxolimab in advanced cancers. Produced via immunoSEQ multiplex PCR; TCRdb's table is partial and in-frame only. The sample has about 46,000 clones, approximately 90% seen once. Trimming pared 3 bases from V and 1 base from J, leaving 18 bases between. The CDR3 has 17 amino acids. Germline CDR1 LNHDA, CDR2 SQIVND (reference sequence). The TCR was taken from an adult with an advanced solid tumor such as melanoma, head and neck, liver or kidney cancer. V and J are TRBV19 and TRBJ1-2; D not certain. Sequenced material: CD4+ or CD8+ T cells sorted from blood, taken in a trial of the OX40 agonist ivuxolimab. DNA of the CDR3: TGTGCCAGTAGTATCCGAGTTGTACGATCCGATAACTATGGCTACACCTTC. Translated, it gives CASSIRVVRSDNYGYTF. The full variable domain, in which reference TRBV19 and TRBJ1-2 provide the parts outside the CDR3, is DGGITQSPKYLFRKEGQNVTLSCEQNLNHDAMYWYRQDPGQGLRLIYYSQIVNDFQKGDIAEGYSVSREKKESFPLTVTSAQKNPTAFYLCASSIRVVRSDNYGYTFGSGTRLTVV.